This T cell receptor (beta chain) was identified in a study of cytomegalovirus exposure and HLA in healthy donors. Sequenced by immunoSEQ multiplex PCR; TCRdb stores in-frame clones only, minus some. The sample yields 120,000 or so clones, around 90% seen once. This CDR3 comprises 14 residues. The V segment lost 7 bases and the J segment 0 bases; nucleotides outside the gene matches: 6. Germline CDR1 LNHDA, CDR2 SQIVND (reference sequence). J is TRBJ2-7 and V is TRBV19, with 7 bases matching TRBD2. Sequenced material: PBMCs. The sequence came from a woman aged 18 to 35 in good health and CMV-seronegative. CDR3 coding DNA: TGTGCCAGTATGACGCCGGGGGGCTCCTACGAGCAGTACTTC. This codes for CASMTPGGSYEQYF.